This T cell receptor (beta chain) originates from a study of shared clonotypes between healthy human individuals. Study-level information: Per donor, three plates held CD4 naive cells, three held CD4 memory, two held CD8 naive and one held CD8 memory.

The V and J ends lost 1 base and 2 bases, in that order; junction bases with no gene match: 2. The CDR3 totals 14 residues. The germline gives CDR1 SGHRS, CDR2 YFSETQ. Findings and caveats of the study: On the whole, naive subsets had larger estimated richness than memory subsets had. Limited genetic and exposure-history diversity came from having few donors. Researchers sampled only blood; tissue repertoires likely differ.

Clones were read by immunoSEQ multiplex PCR, and TCRdb kept only the in-frame ones, dropping some. There are under 1 million clones in the sample; 80% to 95% occur only once, and 20% to 30% lies in the top ten. It was CD45RO-negative cells, positively selected for CCR7, that made up naive CD8 cells, with terminally differentiated effector memory CD45RA+ cells excluded. This clone came up a few times. Its antigen is undetermined. Other DNA sequences in this sample translate to the same CDR3. The chain has TRBV5-1 and TRBJ1-2, with 7 bases identical to TRBD1. The TCR originated in a man aged 30 to 39 in good health. The source material was naive CD8+ T cells sorted from blood. The CDR3 is CASSLRQGNYGYTF. The CDR3 bases are TGCGCCAGCAGCTTGCGACAGGGAAACTATGGCTACACCTTC.